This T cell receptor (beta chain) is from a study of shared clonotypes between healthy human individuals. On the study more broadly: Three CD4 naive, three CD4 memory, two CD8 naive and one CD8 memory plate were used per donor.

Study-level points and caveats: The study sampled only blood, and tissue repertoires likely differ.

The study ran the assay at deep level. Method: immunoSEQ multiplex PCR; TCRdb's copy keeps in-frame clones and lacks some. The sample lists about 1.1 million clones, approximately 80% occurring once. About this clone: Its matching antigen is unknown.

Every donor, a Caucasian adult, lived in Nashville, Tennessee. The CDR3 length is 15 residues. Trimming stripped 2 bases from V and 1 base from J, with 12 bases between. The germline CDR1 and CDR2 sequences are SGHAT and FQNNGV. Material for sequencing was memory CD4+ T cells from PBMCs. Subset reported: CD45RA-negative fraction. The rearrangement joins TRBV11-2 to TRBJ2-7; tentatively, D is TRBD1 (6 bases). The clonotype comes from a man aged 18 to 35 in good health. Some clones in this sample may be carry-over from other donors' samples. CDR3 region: CASSLSAGVSYEQYF. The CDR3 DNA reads TGTGCCAGCAGCTTAAGTGCAGGGGTGTCCTACGAGCAGTACTTC.